This T cell receptor beta chain was obtained from a study of regulatory T cells in long-lasting Graves disease. This clonotype was detected only a few times. This may stem from a read error, because a much larger clone lies one nucleotide away. V lost 4 bases and J lost 3, with 12 bases in between. The CDR3 sequence is 13 residues long. The germline V gene encodes CDR1 SQVTM and CDR2 ANQGSEA. Time point of the sample: newly diagnosed GD, antithyroid drugs for less than 3 months. Preparation of the TCR library used RNA extracted from PBMCs. Relying on iRepertoire HTBI primers and Arm-PCR of CDR3 regions, the team built TCR beta libraries. TCRdb reprocessed the multiplex PCR reads with MiXCR, giving one entry per CDR3 protein. The sample has about 540,000 distinct CDR3 sequences, about 13% seen once; the top ten hold roughly a tenth. This sample was also put to use in a study of T cells in Graves' hyperthyroidism and ophthalmopathy.

The source is a man aged 25-45 years with Graves disease. This sample comprised peripheral blood mononuclear cells (PBMCs), obtained at new diagnosis, from a patient treated with antithyroid drugs. The chain uses TRBV29-1 and TRBJ1-2; TRBD1 might be the D (5 bases). In nucleotides, the CDR3 is TGCAGCGTTGGAGGGGACTCCTACTATGGCTACACCTTC. This encodes CSVGGDSYYGYTF.